This T cell receptor (beta chain) was retrieved from a study of T cell repertoires in cytomegalovirus infection. This clonotype has only a few counts. What it binds is unknown. TCRdb re-called the reads through MiXCR, storing one row per CDR3 protein. The table lists around 770,000 distinct CDR3 sequences, 25% to 35% of them singletons, with under 15% in the top ten. Regarding the study as a whole: Cumulative public TCR beta family frequency identified CMV carriers with the relevant HLA.

Germline V gives CDR1 SEHNR, CDR2 FQNEAQ (reference sequence). V gave up 5 bases and J gave up 4 bases, with 6 bases separating them. The CDR3 has 11 amino acids. The material was cultured CD8+ T cells from PBMCs, obtained from culture after CMV antigen stimulation. The origin of this receptor is a human donor in good health (CMV status not recorded). Some clones in this sample may be carry-over from other donors' samples. The V gene is TRBV7-9, the J gene TRBJ2-7; D unclear. The CDR3 loop is CASSVQYEQYF. The CDR3 DNA is TGTGCCAGCAGCGTTCAATACGAGCAGTACTTC.